This T cell receptor beta chain was documented in a study of cytomegalovirus exposure and HLA in healthy donors. V was clipped by 2 bases and J by 11 bases, with 12 bases between them. This CDR3 region has 12 residues. Germline loops: CDR1 MDHEN, CDR2 SYDVKM. Libraries were prepared by immunoSEQ multiplex PCR; TCRdb keeps only in-frame clonotypes and omits some of them. The sample lists around 130,000 clones, over 85% occurring once. The receptor was derived from a man in his thirties or forties in good health and CMV-seronegative. This sequence joins TRBV28 and TRBJ1-1; TRBD1 is a possible D gene (5 bases). Sequencing used PBMCs. CDR3: CASSLQGQDAFF. For the CDR3, the DNA is TGTGCCAGCAGTTTACAGGGTCAGGATGCTTTCTTT. The full variable domain, completed using reference TRBV28 and TRBJ1-1, is DVKVTQSSRYLVKRTGEKVFLECVQDMDHENMFWYRQDPGLGLRLIYFSYDVKMKEKGDIPEGYSVSREKKERFSLILESASTNQTSMYLCASSLQGQDAFFGQGTRLTVV.